Listed here are 16 T cell receptor beta chains from one sample, sequenced in a study of blood T cell repertoires in COVID-19 (dated by TCRdb to the early 2020s). The method behind the library was the immunoSEQ multiplex PCR assay. Imported from immuneACCESS, the table was reduced by TCRdb to in-frame sequences with V and J called. These copies leave out some clones; in studies compared against another copy, an unresolved V gene accounts for under half, and the cause of the remainder is not known. Within this sample are 360,000 or so clones, with roughly four fifths of them counted one time only. 5.1% of the sample is held by the ten biggest clonotypes. Sequenced: PBMCs or T cells enriched from blood (not recorded which). These receptors were obtained from a woman between 50 and 59 years old who had recovered from COVID-19.

The chain employs TRBV11-3 and TRBJ2-1; 7 bases match TRBD2. J lost 6 bases, V lost 4 bases, and 6 bases had no gene match. Germline V gene lookup returns CDR1 SGHNT and CDR2 YENEEA. The CDR3 has 14 amino acids. This chain's CDR3 is CASSSRTSLNEQFF. Here the CDR3 DNA reads TGTGCCAGCAGCTCCCGGACTAGTCTCAATGAGCAGTTCTTC.

The chain combines TRBV6-5 with TRBJ2-5, with D perhaps TRBD1 (6 bases). Germline V gene lookup returns CDR1 MNHEY and CDR2 SVGAGI. The ends were cut back, 1 base at V and 5 bases at J, with 11 bases in the middle. The CDR3 loop spans 14 amino acids. CDR3 sequence: CASSYWAGEETQYF. In DNA form, the CDR3 reads TGTGCCAGCAGTTACTGGGCAGGGGAGGAGACCCAGTACTTC.

The chain recombines TRBV10-3 with TRBJ1-6, with TRBD1 identical over 7 bases. CDR3 length: 16 residues. V shed 0 bases and J 6 bases; nucleotides not matched to a gene: 5. Germline CDR1 is ENHRY and CDR2 is SYGVKD. CDR3 loop: CAISESAGGSNSPLHF. In DNA, the CDR3 is TGTGCCATCAGTGAGTCGGCAGGGGGTTCTAATTCACCCCTCCACTTT.

The chain combines TRBV7-9 with TRBJ2-1; D remains unclear. The CDR3 has 13 amino acids. Germline CDR1 SEHNR, CDR2 FQNEAQ (reference sequence). V was cut by 2 bases and J by 3 bases, with 5 bases left in between. The CDR3 bases are TGTGCCAGCAGCTTACGACTCTACAATGAGCAGTTCTTC. It is translated as CASSLRLYNEQFF.

This clone was seen only once. The CDR3 nucleotides read TGTGCCAGCAGTTCATCTGATCGACAGGGGCGTACGCAGTATTTT. It translates to CASSSSDRQGRTQYF. The J gene is TRBJ2-3, the V gene TRBV7-3; TRBD1 matches 8 bases. Germline loops: CDR1 SGHTA, CDR2 FQGTGA. This CDR3 region has 15 residues. Losses at the gene ends were 6 bases for V and 8 bases for J; bases not matched to a gene: 13. Full variable domain (rest looked up from reference TRBV7-3 and TRBJ2-3): GAGVSQTPSNKVTEKGKYVELRCDPISGHTALYWYRQSLGQGPEFLIYFQGTGAADDSGLPNDRFFAVRPEGSVSTLKIQRTERGDSAVYLCASSSSDRQGRTQYFGPGTRLTVL.

The chain uses TRBV5-4 and TRBJ2-7; TRBD1 aligns across 7 bases. This CDR3 region has 13 residues. Germline trimming cut 2 bases from V and 1 base from J; bases unmatched to any gene: 0. Germline loops: CDR1 SGHNT, CDR2 YYREEE (reference sequence). The CDR3 region has the DNA TGTGCCAGCAGCTTACAGGGGTCCTACGAGCAGTACTTC. It translates to CASSLQGSYEQYF.

The chain couples TRBV30 to TRBJ1-5; D not certain. Deletions cut 0 bases from V and 0 bases from J, with 9 bases between. Germline CDR1 GTSNPN, CDR2 SVGIG (reference sequence). This CDR3 contains 15 residues. The chain's CDR3 is CAWSVGGSSNQPQHF. The CDR3 DNA is TGTGCCTGGAGTGTAGGAGGTAGTAGCAATCAGCCCCAGCATTTT.

The gene calls are TRBV4-1 and TRBJ1-2, with D maybe TRBD1 (5 bases). The CDR3 has 16 residues. Germline lookup yields CDR1 MGHRA and CDR2 YSYEKL. Between the trimmed V and J ends, which lost 4 bases and 7 bases, there was a span of 22 bases. This chain's CDR3 is CASSPHRLGRVGGYTF. The CDR3 coding sequence is TGCGCCAGCAGCCCTCATCGGCTCGGCAGGGTGGGTGGCTACACCTTC.

V gene TRBV6-5 combines with J gene TRBJ2-3; unclear D gene. This CDR3 contains 12 residues. CDR1 and CDR2 from the germline V gene are MNHEY and SVGAGI. With 2 bases removed from V and 6 bases from J, the gap between germline ends came to 6 bases. CDR3 DNA: TGTGCCAGCAGTTACAACTGGGATACGCAGTATTTT. Translation gives CASSYNWDTQYF.

In DNA form, the CDR3 reads TGCAGTGCTAGTGGGCCAGATAACTATGGCTACACCTTC. Translating it yields CSASGPDNYGYTF. The chain combines TRBV20-1 with TRBJ1-2; no clear D. CDR3 length: 13 residues. CDR1 is DFQATT and CDR2 is SNEGSKA in the germline V gene (reference sequence). Trimming removed 3 bases from V and 1 base from J, with 9 bases in between.

The V gene is TRBV5-1, the J gene TRBJ1-1; 7 bases are shared with TRBD1. Germline CDR1 is SGHRS and CDR2 is YFSETQ. Trimming at V came to 3 bases and at J to 1 base, leaving 6 bases not matched to a gene. The CDR3 is 15 amino acids. CDR3 DNA sequence: TGCGCCAGCAGCTCCTCGGGACAGCCGAACACTGAAGCTTTCTTT. Its translation is CASSSSGQPNTEAFF.

This rearrangement joins TRBV7-9 to TRBJ1-1; 10 bases agree with TRBD1. Germline values: CDR1 SEHNR, CDR2 FQNEAQ (reference sequence). The CDR3 totals 15 residues. V was clipped by 5 bases and J by 5 bases; unmatched bases: 8. CDR3 sequence (DNA): TGTGCCAGCAGCCCGGCCGGGACAGGGGTGACTGAAGCTTTCTTT. This sequence encodes CASSPAGTGVTEAFF.

The rearrangement joins TRBV30 to TRBJ2-2; the match to TRBD1 covers 9 bases. Per the germline V gene, CDR1 is GTSNPN and CDR2 is SVGIG (reference sequence). The CDR3 covers 14 residues. V trimming: 3 bases; J trimming: 4 bases; junction bases outside the gene matches: 3. CDR3 loop: CAWRQGAGTGELFF. The CDR3 nucleotides are TGTGCCTGGAGACAGGGGGCAGGCACCGGGGAGCTGTTTTTT.

The CDR3 sequence is CASRYGGGVNEKLFF. CDR3 sequence (DNA): TGTGCCAGCAGATACGGGGGAGGAGTTAATGAAAAACTGTTTTTT. V is TRBV7-2 and J is TRBJ1-4, with D possibly being TRBD1 (5 bases). CDR1 is SGHTA, CDR2 FQGNSA, per germline. The CDR3 length is 15 residues. Trimming removed 6 bases at V and 4 bases at J, with 15 bases between.

The genes are TRBV3-1 (or the pseudogene TRBV3-2) and TRBJ1-2, with TRBD1 as a possible D gene (6 bases). The CDR3 has 14 amino acids. V lost 5 bases to trimming and J lost 5 bases, with 15 bases between them. Germline CDR1 LGHDT, CDR2 YNNKEL (reference sequence). Written as DNA, the CDR3 is TGTGCCAGCAGCTACGGACAGTCAACTTATGGCTACACCTTC. Translating it yields CASSYGQSTYGYTF.

This clone appeared once. The chain links TRBV30 to TRBJ1-2, with unresolved D. The germline V and J ends were trimmed by 4 bases and 4 bases, with 7 bases remaining between them. This CDR3 has 11 residues. CDR1 is GTSNPN, CDR2 SVGIG, per germline (reference sequence). The CDR3 coding sequence is TGTGCCTGGACAGGATTCTATGGCTACACCTTC. Translated: CAWTGFYGYTF.